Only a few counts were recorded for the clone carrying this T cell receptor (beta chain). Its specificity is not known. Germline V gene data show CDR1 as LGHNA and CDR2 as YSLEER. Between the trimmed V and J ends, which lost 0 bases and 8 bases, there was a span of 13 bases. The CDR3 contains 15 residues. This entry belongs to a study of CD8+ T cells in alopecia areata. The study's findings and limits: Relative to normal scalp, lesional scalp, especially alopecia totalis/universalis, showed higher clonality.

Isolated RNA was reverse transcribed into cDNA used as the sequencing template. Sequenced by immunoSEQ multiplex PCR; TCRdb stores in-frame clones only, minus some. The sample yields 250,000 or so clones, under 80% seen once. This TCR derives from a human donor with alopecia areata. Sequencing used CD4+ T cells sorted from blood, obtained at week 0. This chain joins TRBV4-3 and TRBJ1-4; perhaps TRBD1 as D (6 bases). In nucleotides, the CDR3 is TGCGCCAGCAGCCAAGAACCAGGGGTAGGCGAAAAACTGTTTTTT. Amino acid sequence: CASSQEPGVGEKLFF.